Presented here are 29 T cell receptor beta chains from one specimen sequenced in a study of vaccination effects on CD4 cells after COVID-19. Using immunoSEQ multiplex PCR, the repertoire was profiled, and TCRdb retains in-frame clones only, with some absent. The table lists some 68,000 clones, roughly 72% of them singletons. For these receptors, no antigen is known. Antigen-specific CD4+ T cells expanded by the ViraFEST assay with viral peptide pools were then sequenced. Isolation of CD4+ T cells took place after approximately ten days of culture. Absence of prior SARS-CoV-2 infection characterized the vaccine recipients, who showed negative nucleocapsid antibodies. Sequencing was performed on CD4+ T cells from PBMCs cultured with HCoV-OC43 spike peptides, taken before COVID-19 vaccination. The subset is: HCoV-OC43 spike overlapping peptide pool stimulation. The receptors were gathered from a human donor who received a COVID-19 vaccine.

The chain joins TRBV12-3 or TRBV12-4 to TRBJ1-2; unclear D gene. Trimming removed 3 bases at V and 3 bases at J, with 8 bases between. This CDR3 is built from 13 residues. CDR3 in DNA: TGTGCCAGCAGTTTTGGCAGAGACTATGGCTACACCTTC. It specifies CASSFGRDYGYTF.

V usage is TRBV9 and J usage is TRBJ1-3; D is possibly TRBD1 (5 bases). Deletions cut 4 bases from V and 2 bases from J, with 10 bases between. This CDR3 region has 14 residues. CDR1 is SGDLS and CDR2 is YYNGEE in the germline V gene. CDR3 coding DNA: TGTGCCAGCAGCTTCGGGGGGGCTGGAAACACCATATATTTT. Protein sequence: CASSFGGAGNTIYF.

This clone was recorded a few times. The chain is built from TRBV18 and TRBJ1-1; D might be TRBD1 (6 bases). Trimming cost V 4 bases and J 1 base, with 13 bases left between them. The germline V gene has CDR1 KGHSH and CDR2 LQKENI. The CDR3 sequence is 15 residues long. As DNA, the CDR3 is TGTGCCAGCTCACTAAAGCTGGGACAGAACACTGAAGCTTTCTTT. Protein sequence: CASSLKLGQNTEAFF.

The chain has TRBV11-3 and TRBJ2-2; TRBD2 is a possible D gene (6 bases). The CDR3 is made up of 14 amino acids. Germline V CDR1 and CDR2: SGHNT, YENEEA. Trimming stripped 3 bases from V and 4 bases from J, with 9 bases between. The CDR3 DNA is TGTGCCAGCAGCTTGGGGGGTGGCACCGGGGAGCTGTTTTTT. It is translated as CASSLGGGTGELFF. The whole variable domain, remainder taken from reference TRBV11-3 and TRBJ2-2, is EAGVVQSPRYKIIEKKQPVAFWCNPISGHNTLYWYLQNLGQGPELLIRYENEEAVDDSQLPKDRFSAERLKGVDSTLKIQPAELGDSAVYLCASSLGGGTGELFFGEGSRLTVL.

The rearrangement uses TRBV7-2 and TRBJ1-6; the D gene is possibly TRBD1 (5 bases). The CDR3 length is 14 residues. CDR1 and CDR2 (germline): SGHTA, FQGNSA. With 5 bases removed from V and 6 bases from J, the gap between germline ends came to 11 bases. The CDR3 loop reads CASSHRTSNSPLHF. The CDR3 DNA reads TGTGCCAGCAGCCACCGGACAAGTAATTCACCCCTCCACTTT.

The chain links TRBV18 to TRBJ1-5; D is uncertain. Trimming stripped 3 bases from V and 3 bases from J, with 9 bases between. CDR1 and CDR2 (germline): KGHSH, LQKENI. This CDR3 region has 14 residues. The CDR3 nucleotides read TGTGCCAGCTCACCTCAAGGCCCCAATCAGCCCCAGCATTTT. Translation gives CASSPQGPNQPQHF.

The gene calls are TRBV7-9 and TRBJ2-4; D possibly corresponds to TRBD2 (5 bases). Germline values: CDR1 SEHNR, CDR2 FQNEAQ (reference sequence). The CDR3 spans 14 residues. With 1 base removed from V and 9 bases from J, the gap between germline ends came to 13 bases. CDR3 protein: CASSLDLGESIQYF. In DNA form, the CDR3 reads TGTGCCAGCAGCTTAGATCTGGGAGAGAGCATTCAGTACTTC.

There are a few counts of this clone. The CDR3 loop reads CASSYSEGAYEQYV. CDR3 sequence (DNA): TGTGCCAGCAGTTACTCGGAGGGAGCCTACGAGCAGTACGTC. The J gene is TRBJ2-7, the V gene TRBV6-2 or TRBV6-3; TRBD2 is a possible D gene (6 bases). Trimming took off 0 bases at V and 2 bases at J, with 8 bases between the two ends. The CDR3 extends over 14 amino acids. Germline CDR1 MNHEY, CDR2 SVGEGT.

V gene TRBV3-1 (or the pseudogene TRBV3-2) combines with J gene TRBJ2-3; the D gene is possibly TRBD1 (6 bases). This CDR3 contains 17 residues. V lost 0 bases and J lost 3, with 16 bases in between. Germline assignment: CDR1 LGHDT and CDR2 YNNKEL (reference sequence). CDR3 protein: CASSQDLGRGWTDTQYF. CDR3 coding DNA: TGTGCCAGCAGCCAAGATTTGGGCAGGGGTTGGACAGATACGCAGTATTTT.

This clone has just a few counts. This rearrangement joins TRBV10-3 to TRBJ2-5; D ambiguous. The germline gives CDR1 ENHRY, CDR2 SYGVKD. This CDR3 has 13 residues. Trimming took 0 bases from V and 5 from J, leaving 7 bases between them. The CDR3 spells CAISESTRETQYF. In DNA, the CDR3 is TGTGCCATCAGTGAGTCGACGAGGGAGACCCAGTACTTC.

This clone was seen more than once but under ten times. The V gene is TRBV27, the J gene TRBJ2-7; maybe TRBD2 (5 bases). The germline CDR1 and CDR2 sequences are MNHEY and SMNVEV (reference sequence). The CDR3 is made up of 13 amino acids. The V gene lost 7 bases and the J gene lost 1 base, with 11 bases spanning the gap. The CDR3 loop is CASKKGGSYEQYV. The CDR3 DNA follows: TGTGCCAGCAAAAAAGGAGGTTCCTACGAGCAGTACGTC.

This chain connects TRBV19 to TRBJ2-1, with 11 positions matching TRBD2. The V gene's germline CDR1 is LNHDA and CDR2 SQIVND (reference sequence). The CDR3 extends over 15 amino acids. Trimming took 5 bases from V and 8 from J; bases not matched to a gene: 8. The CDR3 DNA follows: TGTGCCAGTAGTGTGTCTAGCGGGGGGCCTTATGAGCAGTTCTTC. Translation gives CASSVSSGGPYEQFF.

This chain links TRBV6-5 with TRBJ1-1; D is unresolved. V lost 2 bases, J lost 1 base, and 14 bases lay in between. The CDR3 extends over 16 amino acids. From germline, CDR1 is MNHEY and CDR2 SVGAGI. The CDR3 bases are TGTGCCAGCAGTTACACCACCTTGAGGACGAACACTGAAGCTTTCTTT. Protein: CASSYTTLRTNTEAFF.

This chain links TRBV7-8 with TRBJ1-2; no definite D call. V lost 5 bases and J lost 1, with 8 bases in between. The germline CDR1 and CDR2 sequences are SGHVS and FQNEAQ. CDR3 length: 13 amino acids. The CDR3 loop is CASSATVNYGYTF. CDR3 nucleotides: TGTGCCAGCAGCGCAACAGTTAACTATGGCTACACCTTC.

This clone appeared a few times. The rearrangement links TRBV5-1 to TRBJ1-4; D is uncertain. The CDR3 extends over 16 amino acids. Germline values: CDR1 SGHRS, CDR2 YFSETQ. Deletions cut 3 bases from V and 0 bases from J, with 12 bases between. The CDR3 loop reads CASSYNTLSTNEKLFF. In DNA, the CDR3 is TGCGCCAGCAGCTATAACACTTTATCAACTAATGAAAAACTGTTTTTT.

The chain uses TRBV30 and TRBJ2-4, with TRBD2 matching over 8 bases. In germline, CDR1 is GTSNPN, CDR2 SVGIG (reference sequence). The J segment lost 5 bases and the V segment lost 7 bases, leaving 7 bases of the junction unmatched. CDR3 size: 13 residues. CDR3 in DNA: TGTGCCTCCACGCGGGGGGTCCAAAACATTCAGTACTTC. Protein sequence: CASTRGVQNIQYF.

The CDR3 coding sequence is TGTGCCAGTAGTATCAGACAGGATCAGCCCCAGCATTTT. As protein: CASSIRQDQPQHF. The chain uses TRBV19 and TRBJ1-5; D is possibly TRBD1 (6 bases). Deletions cut 3 bases from V and 5 bases from J, with 8 bases between. This CDR3 has 13 residues. Germline V gene sequence: CDR1 LNHDA, CDR2 SQIVND (reference sequence).

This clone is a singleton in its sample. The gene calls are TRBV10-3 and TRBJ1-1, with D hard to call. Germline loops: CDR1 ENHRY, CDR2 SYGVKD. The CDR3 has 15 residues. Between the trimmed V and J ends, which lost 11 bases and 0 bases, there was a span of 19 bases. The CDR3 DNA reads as TGTGCCTCGAAGACCCAGGCGGAAGTGAACACTGAAGCTTTCTTT. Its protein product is CASKTQAEVNTEAFF.

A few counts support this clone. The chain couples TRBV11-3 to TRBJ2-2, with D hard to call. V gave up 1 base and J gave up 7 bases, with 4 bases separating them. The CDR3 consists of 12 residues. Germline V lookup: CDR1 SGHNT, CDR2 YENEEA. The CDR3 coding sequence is TGTGCCAGCAGCTTAGTCGGCGGGGAGCTGTTTTTT. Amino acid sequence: CASSLVGGELFF.

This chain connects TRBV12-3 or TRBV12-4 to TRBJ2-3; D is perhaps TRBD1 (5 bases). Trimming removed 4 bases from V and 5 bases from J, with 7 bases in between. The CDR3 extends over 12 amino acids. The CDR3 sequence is CASSSRGDTQYF. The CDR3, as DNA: TGTGCCAGCAGTTCTAGGGGAGATACGCAGTATTTT.

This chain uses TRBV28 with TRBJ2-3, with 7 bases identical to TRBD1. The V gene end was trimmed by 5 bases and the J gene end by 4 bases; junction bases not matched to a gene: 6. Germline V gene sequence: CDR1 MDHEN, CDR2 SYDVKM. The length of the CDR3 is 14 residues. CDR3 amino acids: CASSPQGVADTQYF. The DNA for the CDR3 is TGTGCCAGCAGTCCTCAGGGGGTAGCAGATACGCAGTATTTT. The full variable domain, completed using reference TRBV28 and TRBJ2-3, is DVKVTQSSRYLVKRTGEKVFLECVQDMDHENMFWYRQDPGLGLRLIYFSYDVKMKEKGDIPEGYSVSREKKERFSLILESASTNQTSMYLCASSPQGVADTQYFGPGTRLTVL.

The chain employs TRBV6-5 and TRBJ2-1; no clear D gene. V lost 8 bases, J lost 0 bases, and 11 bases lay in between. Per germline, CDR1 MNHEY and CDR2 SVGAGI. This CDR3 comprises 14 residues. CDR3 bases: TGTGCCAGCCTGCGGTCCCTCTCCTACAATGAGCAGTTCTTC. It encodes CASLRSLSYNEQFF.

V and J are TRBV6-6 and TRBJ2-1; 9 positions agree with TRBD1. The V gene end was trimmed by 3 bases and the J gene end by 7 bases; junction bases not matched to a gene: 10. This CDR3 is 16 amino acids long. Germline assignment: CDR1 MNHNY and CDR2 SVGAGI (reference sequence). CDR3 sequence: CASSYPRTGASNEQFF. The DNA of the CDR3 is TGTGCCAGCAGTTATCCCCGGACAGGGGCCTCGAATGAGCAGTTCTTC.

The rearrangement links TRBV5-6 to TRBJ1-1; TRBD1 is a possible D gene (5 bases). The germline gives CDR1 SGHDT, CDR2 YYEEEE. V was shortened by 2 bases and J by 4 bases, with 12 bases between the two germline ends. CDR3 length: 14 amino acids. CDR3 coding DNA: TGTGCCAGCAGCTTTGCGGGGCTAAGCACTGAAGCTTTCTTT. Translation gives CASSFAGLSTEAFF.

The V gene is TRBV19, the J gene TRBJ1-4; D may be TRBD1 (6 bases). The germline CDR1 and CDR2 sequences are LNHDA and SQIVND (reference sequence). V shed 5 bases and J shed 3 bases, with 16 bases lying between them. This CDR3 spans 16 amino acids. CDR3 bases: TGTGCCAGTAGTTTCACTACAGGGATGGCTAATGAAAAACTGTTTTTT. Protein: CASSFTTGMANEKLFF.

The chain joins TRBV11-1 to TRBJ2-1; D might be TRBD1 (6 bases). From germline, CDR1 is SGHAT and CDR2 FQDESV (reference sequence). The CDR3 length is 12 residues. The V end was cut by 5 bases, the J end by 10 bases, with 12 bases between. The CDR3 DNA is TGTGCCAGCAGCCCAGATGACAGGGAGCAGTTCTTC. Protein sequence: CASSPDDREQFF.

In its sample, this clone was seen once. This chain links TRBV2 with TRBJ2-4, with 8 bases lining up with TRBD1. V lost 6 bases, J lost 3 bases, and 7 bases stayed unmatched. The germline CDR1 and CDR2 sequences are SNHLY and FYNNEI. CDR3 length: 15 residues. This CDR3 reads CASRVQGGGKNIQYF. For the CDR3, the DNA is TGTGCCAGCAGGGTACAGGGGGGCGGCAAAAACATTCAGTACTTC. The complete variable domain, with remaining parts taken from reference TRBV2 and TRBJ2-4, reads EPEVTQTPSHQVTQMGQEVILRCVPISNHLYFYWYRQILGQKVEFLVSFYNNEISEKSEIFDDQFSVERPDGSNFTLKIRSTKLEDSAMYFCASRVQGGGKNIQYFGAGTRLSVL.

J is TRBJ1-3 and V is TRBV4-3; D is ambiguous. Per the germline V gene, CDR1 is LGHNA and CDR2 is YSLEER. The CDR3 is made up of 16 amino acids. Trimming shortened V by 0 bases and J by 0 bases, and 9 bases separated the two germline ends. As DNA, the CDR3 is TGCGCCAGCAGCCAAGATCGGCCGAGCTCTGGAAACACCATATATTTT. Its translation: CASSQDRPSSGNTIYF.

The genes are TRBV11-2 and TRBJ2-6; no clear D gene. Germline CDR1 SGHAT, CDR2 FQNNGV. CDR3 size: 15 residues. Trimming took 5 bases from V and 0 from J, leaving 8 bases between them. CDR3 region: CASSQEYSGANVLTF. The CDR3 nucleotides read TGTGCCAGCAGCCAGGAGTACTCTGGGGCCAACGTCCTGACTTTC.